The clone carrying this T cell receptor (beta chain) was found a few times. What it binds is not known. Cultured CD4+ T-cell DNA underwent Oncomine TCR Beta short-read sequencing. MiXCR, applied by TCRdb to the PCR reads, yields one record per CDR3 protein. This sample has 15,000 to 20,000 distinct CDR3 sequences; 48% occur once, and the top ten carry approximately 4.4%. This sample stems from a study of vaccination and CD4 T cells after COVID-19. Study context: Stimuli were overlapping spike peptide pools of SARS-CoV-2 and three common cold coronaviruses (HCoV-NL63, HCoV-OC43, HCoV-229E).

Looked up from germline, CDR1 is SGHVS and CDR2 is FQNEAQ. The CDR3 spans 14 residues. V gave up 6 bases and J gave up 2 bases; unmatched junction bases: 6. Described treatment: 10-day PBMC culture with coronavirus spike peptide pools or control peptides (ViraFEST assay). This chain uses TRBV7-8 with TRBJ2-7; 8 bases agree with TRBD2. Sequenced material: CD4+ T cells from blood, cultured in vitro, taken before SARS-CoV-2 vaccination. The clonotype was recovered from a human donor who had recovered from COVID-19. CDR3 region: CASSASGSAYEQYF. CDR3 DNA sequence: TGTGCCAGCAGTGCGAGCGGGAGTGCCTACGAGCAGTACTTC.